This entry is about one T cell receptor beta chain. The germline V gene encodes CDR1 MGHRA and CDR2 YSYEKL. V was trimmed by 4 bases and J by 1 base, leaving 7 bases between them. The length of the CDR3 is 13 residues. The source of the sample is a study of blood T cell repertoires in COVID-19. Profiling relied on immunoSEQ multiplex PCR, and the TCRdb table lists in-frame clones only, not all of them. The sample records roughly 100,000 clones, 70% to 80% being singletons. The clonotype was recovered from an elderly man with COVID-19, enrolled during active disease. The sample was peripheral blood. J is TRBJ1-1 and V is TRBV4-1; D gene unclear. CDR3 amino acids: CASSRNTNTEAFF. CDR3 nucleotide sequence: TGCGCCAGCAGCCGCAACACGAACACTGAAGCTTTCTTT.